This T cell receptor beta chain is from a study of blood T cell repertoires in COVID-19. Study as a whole: COVID-19 samples collected from the United States, Italy and Spain covered acute and convalescent phases.

V gave up 2 bases and J gave up 6 bases, with 14 bases separating them. This CDR3 is built from 14 residues. The germline V gene has CDR1 KGHSH and CDR2 LQKENI. Per the original methods: Quantification of nucleated cells was approximated via reference gene primer amplification. Profiling relied on immunoSEQ multiplex PCR, and the TCRdb table lists in-frame clones only, not all of them. The V and J calls and clone size are taken from that table; D and trimming were inferred from the DNA. Of more than 250,000 clones listed, over 70% are singletons. The V gene is TRBV18, the J gene TRBJ2-7; a possible D gene is TRBD1 (5 bases). Sequencing used peripheral blood. The receptor was derived from a human donor in a cohort sampled during active COVID-19. This CDR3 reads CASSPTASGREQYF. The CDR3 nucleotides are TGTGCCAGCTCACCAACGGCGTCAGGGCGCGAGCAGTACTTC.